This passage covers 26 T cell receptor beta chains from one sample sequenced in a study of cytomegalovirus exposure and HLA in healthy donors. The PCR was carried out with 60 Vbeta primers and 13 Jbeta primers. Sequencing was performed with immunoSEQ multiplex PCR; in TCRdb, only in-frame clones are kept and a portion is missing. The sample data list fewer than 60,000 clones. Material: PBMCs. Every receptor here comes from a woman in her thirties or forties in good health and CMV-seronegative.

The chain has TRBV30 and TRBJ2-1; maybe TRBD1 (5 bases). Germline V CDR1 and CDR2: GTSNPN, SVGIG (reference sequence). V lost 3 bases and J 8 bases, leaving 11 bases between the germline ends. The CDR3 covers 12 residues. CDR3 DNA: TGTGCCTGGAGCGAAGGGGTGGATGAGCAGTTCTTC. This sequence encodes CAWSEGVDEQFF.

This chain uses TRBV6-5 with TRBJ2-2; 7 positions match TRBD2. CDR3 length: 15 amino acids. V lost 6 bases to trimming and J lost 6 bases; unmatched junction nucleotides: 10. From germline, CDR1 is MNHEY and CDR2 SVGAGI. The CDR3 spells CASSRGLLEAGELFF. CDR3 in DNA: TGTGCCAGCAGCCGGGGACTACTAGAGGCCGGGGAGCTGTTTTTT.

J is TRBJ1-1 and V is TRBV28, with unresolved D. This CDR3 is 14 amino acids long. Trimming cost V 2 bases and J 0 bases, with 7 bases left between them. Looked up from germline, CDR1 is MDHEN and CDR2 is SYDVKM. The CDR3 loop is CASSLALLNTEAFF. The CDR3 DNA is TGTGCCAGCAGTTTAGCACTCTTGAACACTGAAGCTTTCTTT.

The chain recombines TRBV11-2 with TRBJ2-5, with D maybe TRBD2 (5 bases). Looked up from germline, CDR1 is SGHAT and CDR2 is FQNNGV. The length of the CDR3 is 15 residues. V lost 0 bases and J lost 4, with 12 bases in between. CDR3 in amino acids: CASSLDRAGRETQYF. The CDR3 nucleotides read TGTGCCAGCAGCTTAGATCGGGCGGGCCGAGAGACCCAGTACTTC.

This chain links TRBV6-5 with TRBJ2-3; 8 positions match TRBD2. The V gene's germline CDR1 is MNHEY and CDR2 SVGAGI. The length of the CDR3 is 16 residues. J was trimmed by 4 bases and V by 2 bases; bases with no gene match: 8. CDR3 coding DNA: TGTGCCAGCAGTTACCACGGGGGGGCCGGGGCAGATACGCAGTATTTT. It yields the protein CASSYHGGAGADTQYF.

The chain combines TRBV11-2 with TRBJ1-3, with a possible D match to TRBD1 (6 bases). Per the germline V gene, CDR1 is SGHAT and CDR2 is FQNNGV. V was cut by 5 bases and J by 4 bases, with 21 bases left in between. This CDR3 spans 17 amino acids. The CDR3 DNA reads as TGTGCCAGCAGCCCCCTTCTCACGGGGGGGGCAGGAAACACCATATATTTT. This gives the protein CASSPLLTGGAGNTIYF.

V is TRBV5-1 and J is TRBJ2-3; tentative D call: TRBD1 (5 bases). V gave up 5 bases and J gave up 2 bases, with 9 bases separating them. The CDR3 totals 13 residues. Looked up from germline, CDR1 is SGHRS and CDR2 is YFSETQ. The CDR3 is CASRTGPTDTQYF. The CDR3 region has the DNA TGCGCCAGCAGAACAGGCCCCACAGATACGCAGTATTTT.

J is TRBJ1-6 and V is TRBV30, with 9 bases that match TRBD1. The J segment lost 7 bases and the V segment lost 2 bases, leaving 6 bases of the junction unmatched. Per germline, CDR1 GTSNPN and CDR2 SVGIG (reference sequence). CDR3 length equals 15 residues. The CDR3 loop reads CAWSYKGTGNSPLHF. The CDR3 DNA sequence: TGTGCCTGGAGTTATAAAGGGACAGGGAATTCACCCCTCCACTTT.

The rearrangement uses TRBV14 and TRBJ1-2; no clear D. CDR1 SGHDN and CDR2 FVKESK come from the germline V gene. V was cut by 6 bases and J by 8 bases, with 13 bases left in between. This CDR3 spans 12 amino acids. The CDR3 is CASSDRRGGYTF. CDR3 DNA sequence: TGTGCCAGCAGTGATCGCCGGGGAGGCTACACCTTC.

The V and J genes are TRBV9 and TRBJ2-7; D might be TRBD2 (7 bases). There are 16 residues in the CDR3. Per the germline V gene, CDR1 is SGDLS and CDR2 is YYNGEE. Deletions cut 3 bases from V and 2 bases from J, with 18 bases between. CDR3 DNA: TGTGCCAGCAGCGAAAAGGGGGGGGATGAGGCCTACGAGCAGTACTTC. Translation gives CASSEKGGDEAYEQYF.

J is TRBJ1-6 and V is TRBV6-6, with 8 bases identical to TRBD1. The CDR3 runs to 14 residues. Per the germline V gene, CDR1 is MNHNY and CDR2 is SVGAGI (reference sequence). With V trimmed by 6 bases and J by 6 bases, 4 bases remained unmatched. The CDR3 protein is CASRITGGNSPLHF. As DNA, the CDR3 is TGTGCCAGCAGAATCACAGGGGGTAATTCACCCCTCCACTTT.

The CDR3 loop reads CASSPIFPGQGNTEAFF. As DNA, the CDR3 is TGTGCCAGCTCACCGATTTTCCCGGGACAGGGGAACACTGAAGCTTTCTTT. The V gene is TRBV18, the J gene TRBJ1-1; 9 bases line up with TRBD1. Germline V CDR1 and CDR2: KGHSH, LQKENI. CDR3 length equals 17 residues. V lost 3 bases and J lost 1; bases outside the gene matches: 9.

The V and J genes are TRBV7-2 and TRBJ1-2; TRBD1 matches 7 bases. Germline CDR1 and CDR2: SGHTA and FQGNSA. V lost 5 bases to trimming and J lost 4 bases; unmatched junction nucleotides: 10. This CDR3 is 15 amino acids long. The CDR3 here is CASSQTGQTVYGYTF. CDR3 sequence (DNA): TGTGCCAGCAGCCAGACGGGACAGACTGTCTATGGCTACACCTTC. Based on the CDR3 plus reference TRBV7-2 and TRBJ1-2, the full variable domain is GAGVSQSPSNKVTEKGKDVELRCDPISGHTALYWYRQSLGQGLEFLIYFQGNSAPDKSGLPSDRFSAERTGGSVSTLTIQRTQQEDSAVYLCASSQTGQTVYGYTFGSGTRLTVV.

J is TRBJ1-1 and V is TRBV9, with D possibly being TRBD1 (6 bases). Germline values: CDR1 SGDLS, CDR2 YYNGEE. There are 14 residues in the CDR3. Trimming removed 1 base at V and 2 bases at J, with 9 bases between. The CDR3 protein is CASSVQGQNTEAFF. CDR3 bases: TGTGCCAGCAGCGTACAGGGGCAAAACACTGAAGCTTTCTTT.

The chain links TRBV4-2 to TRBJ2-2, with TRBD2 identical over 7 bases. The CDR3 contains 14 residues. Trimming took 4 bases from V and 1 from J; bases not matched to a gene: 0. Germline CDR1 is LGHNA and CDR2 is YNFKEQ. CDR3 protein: CASSLAGNTGELFF. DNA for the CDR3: TGTGCCAGCAGCCTAGCGGGGAACACCGGGGAGCTGTTTTTT.

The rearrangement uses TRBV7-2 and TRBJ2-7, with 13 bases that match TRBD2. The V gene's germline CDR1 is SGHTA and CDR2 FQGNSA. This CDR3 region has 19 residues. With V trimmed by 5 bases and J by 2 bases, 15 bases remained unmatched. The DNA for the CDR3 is TGTGCCAGCAGCCCACGAGTACTAGCGGGAGGGCCTAACGCCTACGAGCAGTACTTC. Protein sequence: CASSPRVLAGGPNAYEQYF.

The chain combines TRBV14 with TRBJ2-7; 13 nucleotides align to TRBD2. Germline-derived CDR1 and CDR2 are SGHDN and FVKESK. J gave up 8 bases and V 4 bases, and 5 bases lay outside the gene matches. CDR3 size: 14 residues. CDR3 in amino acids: CASSPGLAGFKQYF. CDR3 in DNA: TGTGCCAGCAGCCCGGGACTAGCGGGGTTCAAGCAGTACTTC.

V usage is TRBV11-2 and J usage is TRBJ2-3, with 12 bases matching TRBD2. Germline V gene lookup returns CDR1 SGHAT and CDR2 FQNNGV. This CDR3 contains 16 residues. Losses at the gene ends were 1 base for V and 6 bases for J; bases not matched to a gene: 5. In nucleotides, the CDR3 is TGTGCCAGCAGCTTAGTCCCGACTAGCGGGGGTGATACGCAGTATTTT. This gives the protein CASSLVPTSGGDTQYF.

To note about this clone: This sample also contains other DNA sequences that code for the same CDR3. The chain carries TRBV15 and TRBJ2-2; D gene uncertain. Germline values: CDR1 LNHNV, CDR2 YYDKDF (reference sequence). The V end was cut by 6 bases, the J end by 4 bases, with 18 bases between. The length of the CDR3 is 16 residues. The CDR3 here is CATRKEISSGTGELFF. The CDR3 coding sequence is TGTGCCACCAGAAAAGAGATCAGTTCAGGCACCGGGGAGCTGTTTTTT.

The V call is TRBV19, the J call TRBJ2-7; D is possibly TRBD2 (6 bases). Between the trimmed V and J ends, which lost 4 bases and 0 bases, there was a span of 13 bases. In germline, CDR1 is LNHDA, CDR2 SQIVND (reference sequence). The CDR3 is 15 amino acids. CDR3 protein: CASSSHSGSSYEQYF. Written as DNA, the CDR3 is TGTGCCAGTAGTAGTCATAGCGGAAGCTCCTACGAGCAGTACTTC.

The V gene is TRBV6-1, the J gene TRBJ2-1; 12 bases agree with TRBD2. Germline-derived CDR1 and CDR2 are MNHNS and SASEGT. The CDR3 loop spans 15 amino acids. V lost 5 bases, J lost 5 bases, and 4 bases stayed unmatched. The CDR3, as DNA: TGTGCCAGCAGTAACCTAGCGGGGGGGAACAATGAGCAGTTCTTC. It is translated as CASSNLAGGNNEQFF.

CDR3 bases: TGTGCCAGCAGCTTGATAGTTTATCACAGTAGCTCTGGAAACACCATATATTTT. It specifies CASSLIVYHSSSGNTIYF. The V call is TRBV5-8, the J call TRBJ1-3; D gene ambiguous. This CDR3 has 18 residues. CDR1 and CDR2 (germline): SGHTS, YDEGEE. Trimming took off 1 base at V and 0 bases at J, with 17 bases between the two ends.

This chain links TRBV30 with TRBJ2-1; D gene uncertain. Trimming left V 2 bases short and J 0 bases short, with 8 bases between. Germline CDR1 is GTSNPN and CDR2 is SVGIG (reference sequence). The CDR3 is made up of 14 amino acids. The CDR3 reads CAWSSPGSYNEQFF. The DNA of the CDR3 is TGTGCCTGGAGTAGCCCGGGCTCCTACAATGAGCAGTTCTTC.

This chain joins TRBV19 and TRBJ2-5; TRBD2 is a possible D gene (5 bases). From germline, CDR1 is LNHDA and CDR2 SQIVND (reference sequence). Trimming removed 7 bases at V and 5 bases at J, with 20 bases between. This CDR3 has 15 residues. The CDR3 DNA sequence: TGTGCCAGTAAGTTTCGAGCGGCCCAGGCTGAGACCCAGTACTTC. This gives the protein CASKFRAAQAETQYF.

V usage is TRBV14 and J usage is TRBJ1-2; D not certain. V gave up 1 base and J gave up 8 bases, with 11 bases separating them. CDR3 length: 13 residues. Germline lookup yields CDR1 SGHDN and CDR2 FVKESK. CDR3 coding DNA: TGTGCCAGCAGCCAAGTCCTACGGGTCGGCTACACCTTC. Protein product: CASSQVLRVGYTF.

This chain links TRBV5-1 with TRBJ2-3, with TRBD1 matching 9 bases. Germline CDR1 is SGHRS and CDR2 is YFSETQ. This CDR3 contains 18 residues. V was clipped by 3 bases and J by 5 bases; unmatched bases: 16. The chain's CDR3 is CASSSQGGGTGSGDTQYF. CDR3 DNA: TGCGCCAGCAGCTCACAGGGGGGCGGGACAGGGTCTGGAGATACGCAGTATTTT.